Listed below are T cell receptor beta chains from one sample, sequenced in a study of cytomegalovirus exposure and HLA in healthy donors. TCRdb's table, derived via immunoSEQ multiplex PCR, lists solely in-frame clones and lacks some. The sample includes around 130,000 clones, roughly 80% of them seen just once. Sequenced: PBMCs. The receptors originated from a woman aged 40 to 50 in good health and CMV-seropositive. Each CDR3 is given with its conserved first and last residue. The D gene is left open where the match is weak. Part of the rows lack a size; the others show once, few, many or a class for expanded clones.

V gene	clone size	J gene	D gene	CDR3 DNA	CDR3 protein
TRBV4-2	.	TRBJ2-3	TRBD2	TGTGCCAGCAGCCAAGAACTACTAGCGGGAGGGCCCACAGATACGCAGTATTTT	CASSQELLAGGPTDTQYF
TRBV5-1	.	TRBJ2-5	.	TGCGCCAGCAGTCCCCGGACAGAAGAGACCCAGTACTTC	CASSPRTEETQYF
TRBV28	.	TRBJ2-7	.	TGTGCCAGCGGAGACAGCGGGACACCCTTATACGAGCAGTACTTC	CASGDSGTPLYEQYF
TRBV11-1	few	TRBJ2-1	TRBD1	TGTGCCAGCAGCCGTGGACAGGGACAATTCAATGAGCAGTTCTTC	CASSRGQGQFNEQFF
TRBV28	.	TRBJ1-2	TRBD1	TGTGCCAGCAGATCTCAGGGGGCTCGAGGCTACACCTTC	CASRSQGARGYTF
TRBV11-2	.	TRBJ2-6	.	TGTGCCAGCAGCTTAGCCCTCTCCTCTGGGGCCAACGTCCTGACTTTC	CASSLALSSGANVLTF
TRBV6-1	once	TRBJ2-3	.	TGTGCCAGCAGTGAGCGGGTAGAGGGCACAGATACGCAGTATTTT	CASSERVEGTDTQYF
TRBV7-9	.	TRBJ1-3	TRBD1	TGTGCCAGCAGCTTACGAGGAGGGGGCTTAGGAAACACCATATATTTT	CASSLRGGGLGNTIYF
TRBV4-1	.	TRBJ2-1	TRBD2	TGCGCCAGCAGCCAAGGGGTTCTAGCGGGGCATGAGCAGTTCTTC	CASSQGVLAGHEQFF
TRBV27	.	TRBJ1-4	TRBD1	TGTGCCAGCAGTCGGACAGGGGTACGGGAAAAACTGTTTTTT	CASSRTGVREKLFF
TRBV5-5	few	TRBJ2-1	.	TGTGCCAGCAGCTTGGCGAGACAGATCTACAATGAGCAGTTCTTC	CASSLARQIYNEQFF
TRBV30	.	TRBJ1-5	.	TGTGCCTGGAGTGTACTATCGGGGGGCAATCAGCCCCAGCATTTT	CAWSVLSGGNQPQHF
TRBV7-9	few	TRBJ2-1	TRBD2	TGTGCCAGCAGCCCCACCATTGGCCCTAGCGGGAGGGGAAATGAGCAGTTCTTC	CASSPTIGPSGRGNEQFF
TRBV7-3	.	TRBJ1-1	TRBD1	TGTGCCAGCAGCCCAAAGACAGGGGTCGGTGAAGCTTTCTTT	CASSPKTGVGEAFF
TRBV6-1	.	TRBJ2-7	.	TGTGCCAGCAATGCGGAGGGGCCGACCTACGAGCAGTACTTC	CASNAEGPTYEQYF
TRBV6-5	.	TRBJ1-5	.	TGTGCCAGCAGTTACTCGGACAAATCTCAGCCCCAGCATTTT	CASSYSDKSQPQHF
TRBV29-1	few	TRBJ2-1	TRBD1	TGCAGCGTTGGGGACAGTTACAATGAGCAGTTCTTC	CSVGDSYNEQFF
TRBV11-2	few	TRBJ2-1	.	TGTGCCAGCAGCTTAGATATGACAACTCGGCAGTTCTTC	CASSLDMTTRQFF
TRBV7-2	.	TRBJ2-2	TRBD1	TGTGCCGGCAGCTTATACCAGGGGGCCGCCGGGGAGCTGTTTTTT	CAGSLYQGAAGELFF
TRBV19	.	TRBJ1-5	.	TGTGCCAGTAGTATAGATCTATATTTAAACCAGGGTGTCGTTCAGCCCCAGCATTTT	CASSIDLYLNQGVVQPQHF
TRBV18	.	TRBJ2-7	.	TGTGCCAGCTCACCATTCTTGAGAGGAGAAGCTGGCGAGCAGTACTTC	CASSPFLRGEAGEQYF
TRBV6-4	few	TRBJ2-7	TRBD1	TGTGCCAGCCGGACAGGATCCATATATCAGTACTTC	CASRTGSIYQYF
TRBV5-8	few	TRBJ2-5	.	TGTGCCAGCAGCCGGGACACCTCCCGCGTGGAGACCCAGTACTTC	CASSRDTSRVETQYF
TRBV5-1	.	TRBJ2-1	TRBD2	TGCGCCAGCAGCTCAGAAGGGGTGCTAGCGGGAGGAAATGAGCAGTTCTTC	CASSSEGVLAGGNEQFF
TRBV19	.	TRBJ1-2	.	TGTGCCAGTAGTATGAGTAGCACTAACTATGGCTACACCTTC	CASSMSSTNYGYTF
TRBV4-3	.	TRBJ2-3	TRBD1	TGCGCCAGCAGCCATCTCCTTTCTTCGGGACAGGCAGCAGATACGCAGTATTTT	CASSHLLSSGQAADTQYF
TRBV18	.	TRBJ1-3	TRBD1	TGTGCCAGCTCACCGACAGGGGCCCCAATCTCTGGAAACACCATATATTTT	CASSPTGAPISGNTIYF
TRBV28	.	TRBJ2-7	.	TGTGCCAGCAGTATGCCACAGGGTACCAACGAGCAGTACTTC	CASSMPQGTNEQYF
TRBV10-2	.	TRBJ1-1	TRBD1	TGCGCCAGCACTACAGGGGCAACGAACACTGAAGCTTTCTTT	CASTTGATNTEAFF
TRBV9	.	TRBJ2-1	.	TGTGCCAGCAGCGTAGGCTCAGGGCTGGGAAGTGAGCAGTTCTTC	CASSVGSGLGSEQFF
TRBV5-1	.	TRBJ1-4	.	TGCGCCAGCAGCTTGAGACTGGATGAAAAACTGTTTTTT	CASSLRLDEKLFF
TRBV27	.	TRBJ2-1	.	TGTGCCAGCAGTCCATTACAAGCCTACAATGAGCAGTTCTTC	CASSPLQAYNEQFF
TRBV10-1	once	TRBJ2-5	.	TGCGCCAACCCGGGGACCCAGTACTTC	CANPGTQYF
TRBV19	.	TRBJ1-2	.	TGTGCCAGTAGTATAGGTGGCAGGGTTCGATCTGGCTACACCTTC	CASSIGGRVRSGYTF
TRBV14	.	TRBJ1-2	TRBD1	TGTGCCAGCAGCCCTTGGACAGGGCCTTACTATGGCTACACCTTC	CASSPWTGPYYGYTF
TRBV5-1	.	TRBJ2-5	.	TGCGCCAGCAGCCAGGGGACATTACAAGAGACCCAGTACTTC	CASSQGTLQETQYF
TRBV27	few	TRBJ1-1	TRBD1	TGTGCCAGCAGTGTCGGACAGGGGGCTTTATTCACTGAAGCTTTCTTT	CASSVGQGALFTEAFF
TRBV7-6	.	TRBJ2-3	.	TGTGCCAGCAGCCTTAACAGTGTTGGCACAGATACGCAGTATTTT	CASSLNSVGTDTQYF
TRBV2	.	TRBJ1-2	TRBD1	TGTGCCAGCAGGATCCGGGACAGGGATGGCTACACCTTC	CASRIRDRDGYTF
TRBV5-1	.	TRBJ1-4	TRBD1	TGCGCCAGCAGCCAGACAGGGATTAATGAAAAACTGTTTTTT	CASSQTGINEKLFF
TRBV4-2	few	TRBJ2-1	.	TGTGCCAGCAGCCCCGGGTACGGTGGCAATGAGCAGTTCTTC	CASSPGYGGNEQFF
TRBV7-9	.	TRBJ1-1	TRBD1	TGTGCCAGCAGCCTAGGGGGCGAGAACACTGAAGCTTTCTTT	CASSLGGENTEAFF
TRBV6-5	.	TRBJ1-1	.	TGTGCCAGCAGTTACTCGTGGGGCGGGGGCCGTACTGAAGCTTTCTTT	CASSYSWGGGRTEAFF
TRBV5-1	.	TRBJ2-6	.	TGCGCCAGCAGTGGGCAGTCTGGGGCCAACGTCCTGACTTTC	CASSGQSGANVLTF
TRBV2	few	TRBJ1-1	.	TGTGCCAGTACTCAGAGCGGATCAGGCACTGAAGCTTTCTTT	CASTQSGSGTEAFF
TRBV7-2	.	TRBJ2-7	TRBD2	TGTGCCAGCAGTTTAACCCCCGGGACTAGTGGTCGGGAGCAGTACTTC	CASSLTPGTSGREQYF
TRBV18	.	TRBJ2-1	TRBD2	TGTGCCAGCTCACCACCGGTTCAGCGGGGGCACAATGAGCAGTTCTTC	CASSPPVQRGHNEQFF
TRBV4-2	.	TRBJ2-2	TRBD1	TGTGCCAGCAGCCGAGTAACCATCGGGACAGTCTCCAGGGAGCTGTTTTTT	CASSRVTIGTVSRELFF
TRBV5-6	.	TRBJ1-2	.	TGTGCCAGCAGCCCTGCCCCCGGTGGCTACACCTTC	CASSPAPGGYTF
TRBV9	few	TRBJ2-7	.	TGTGCCAGCAGCACCTTCCAGGGGCCCTACGAGCAGTACTTC	CASSTFQGPYEQYF